This T cell receptor (beta chain) was obtained from a study of cytomegalovirus exposure and HLA in healthy donors. Use of 60 Vbeta and 13 Jbeta primers characterized the PCR. As processed by the authors: Roughly 11 million shared chains were among the about 80 million unique TCR beta chains that a later analysis counted. Produced via immunoSEQ multiplex PCR; TCRdb's table is partial and in-frame only. V and J calls and clone size are those listed in that table; D and trimming were worked out from the DNA. The sample carries 190,000 or so clones, around 83% recorded once. With regard to this clone: Antigen unknown.

CDR3 length equals 13 residues. Germline lookup yields CDR1 SGHNT and CDR2 YYREEE (reference sequence). Trimming cost V 1 base and J 3 bases, with 7 bases left between them. Points from the study as a whole: Later on, analysis showed that most CMV-associated TCR beta chains appeared to be HLA-restricted. The study flagged around 150 TCR beta chains as cytomegalovirus-associated. The productive fraction for most TCR beta V segments was about 90% or about 30% in an earlier analysis.

The chain recombines TRBV5-4 with TRBJ2-5, with a weak D call TRBD1 (6 bases). This clonotype originated in a man in his fifties in good health and CMV-seronegative. Sequencing was performed on PBMCs. CDR3 DNA sequence: TGTGCCAGCAGCTTGAAGGGGGAAGAGACCCAGTACTTC. Its protein is CASSLKGEETQYF. Using reference TRBV5-4 and TRBJ2-5 for the parts outside the CDR3, the full variable domain is ETGVTQSPTHLIKTRGQQVTLRCSSQSGHNTVSWYQQALGQGPQFIFQYYREEENGRGNFPPRFSGLQFPNYSSELNVNALELDDSALYLCASSLKGEETQYFGPGTRLLVL.